The clone carrying this T cell receptor (beta chain) has at least ten counts. As yet, its antigen is unknown. Germline values: CDR1 SGHTA, CDR2 FQGNSA. This CDR3 contains 14 residues. V lost 3 bases, J lost 6 bases, and 13 bases lay in between. The data were taken from a study of T cell repertoires in cytomegalovirus infection. Whole-study context: Selected CMV epitopes included recently identified HLA-C-restricted ones as well as well-studied HLA-B-restricted ones. CMV infection plus the matching HLA type was flagged by public TCR beta signatures. Findings and limits, study-wide: Clonotypes of TCR beta that were HLA-C-restricted and CMV-specific dominated the ex vivo response. CMV carriers having the relevant HLA were flagged by cumulative public TCR beta family frequency.

Each CDR3 protein is one row after TCRdb ran MiXCR on the reads. This sample has 550,000 to 700,000 distinct CDR3 sequences; almost 40% occur once, and the top ten carry about 48%. V usage is TRBV7-2 and J usage is TRBJ2-3; D uncertain. This specimen consisted of cultured PBMCs, obtained from culture after CMV antigen stimulation. This TCR came from a human donor in good health (CMV status not recorded). Some clones in this sample may be carry-over from other donors' samples. DNA for the CDR3: TGTGCCAGCAGCTTGGGTACAAATAGGGATACGCAGTATTTT. Translated, it gives CASSLGTNRDTQYF.